This T cell receptor beta chain came from a study of cytomegalovirus exposure and HLA in healthy donors. General study findings and limits: Some V segments, including TRBV6-2 and TRBV6-3, were excluded as indistinguishable.

V lost 4 bases, J lost 6 bases, and 15 bases lay in between. Germline V gene sequence: CDR1 SGHNT, CDR2 YENEEA. There are 14 residues in the CDR3. 60 Vbeta and 13 Jbeta primers were used in PCR. TCRdb keeps only in-frame clones here, not all; method: immunoSEQ multiplex PCR. The table lists 150,000 to 200,000 clones, roughly 80% of them singletons. About this clone: The antigen remains undetermined.

This TCR derives from a female donor in good health and CMV-seronegative. The sequencing sample was made of PBMCs. The chain is built from TRBV11-3 and TRBJ1-1, with D perhaps TRBD1 (5 bases). Here the CDR3 reads CASSSSGGIAEAFF. CDR3 coding DNA: TGTGCCAGCAGCTCGAGTGGGGGGATCGCTGAAGCTTTCTTT.